Following are 21 T cell receptor beta chains from one sample sequenced in a study of cytomegalovirus exposure and HLA in healthy donors. Measured with immunoSEQ multiplex PCR; TCRdb has only the in-frame clones, and not every one. Of 130,000 to 150,000 clones in the sample, approximately 91% were seen once. Sequences were obtained from PBMCs. The receptors originated from a woman under 30 in good health and CMV-seropositive.

The J gene is TRBJ1-1, the V gene TRBV5-1; 7 bases agree with TRBD1. Unmatched junction bases numbered 10, after V lost 4 bases and J lost 4 bases. CDR1 and CDR2 from the germline V gene are SGHRS and YFSETQ. The CDR3 has 15 residues. The CDR3 coding sequence is TGCGCCAGCAGCCGGGACAGCCCGTCGAGCACTGAAGCTTTCTTT. Translated, it gives CASSRDSPSSTEAFF.

The CDR3 sequence is CASSLVPSAPTDTQYF. The DNA for the CDR3 is TGTGCCAGCAGCTTAGTTCCTAGCGCCCCCACAGATACGCAGTATTTT. This chain links TRBV7-8 with TRBJ2-3; D may be TRBD2 (6 bases). Trimming pared 1 base from V and 2 bases from J, leaving 13 bases between. This CDR3 is built from 16 residues. Germline-derived CDR1 and CDR2 are SGHVS and FQNEAQ.

This chain joins TRBV9 and TRBJ2-3; 12 bases fit TRBD2. Germline-derived CDR1 and CDR2 are SGDLS and YYNGEE. This CDR3 is built from 20 residues. Germline trimming cut 0 bases from V and 3 bases from J; bases unmatched to any gene: 14. The CDR3 region has the DNA TGTGCCAGCAGCGTAGCTAAATCCCCTAAGACTAGCGGGAGTACAGATACGCAGTATTTT. Protein product: CASSVAKSPKTSGSTDTQYF.

The V gene is TRBV2, the J gene TRBJ2-7; the match to TRBD1 covers 7 bases. Trimming removed 2 bases from V and 5 bases from J; junction bases left unmatched: 12. The CDR3 loop spans 16 amino acids. The germline V gene encodes CDR1 SNHLY and CDR2 FYNNEI. The CDR3 coding sequence is TGTGCCAGCAGTGAACTGGCAGGGGGAAATACGAACGAGCAGTACTTC. This encodes CASSELAGGNTNEQYF.

The chain employs TRBV9 and TRBJ2-3; D may be TRBD1 (6 bases). Per the germline V gene, CDR1 is SGDLS and CDR2 is YYNGEE. This CDR3 contains 17 residues. Trimming left V 0 bases short and J 5 bases short, with 19 bases between. CDR3 loop: CASSVVGAGVSGDTQYF. The CDR3 DNA sequence: TGTGCCAGCAGCGTAGTTGGGGCAGGGGTTTCCGGAGATACGCAGTATTTT. Based on the CDR3 plus reference TRBV9 and TRBJ2-3, the full variable domain is DSGVTQTPKHLITATGQRVTLRCSPRSGDLSVYWYQQSLDQGLQFLIQYYNGEERAKGNILERFSAQQFPDLHSELNLSSLELGDSALYFCASSVVGAGVSGDTQYFGPGTRLTVL.

The chain joins TRBV28 to TRBJ2-7, with 10 bases lining up with TRBD1. J was trimmed by 1 base and V by 10 bases; bases with no gene match: 7. There are 14 residues in the CDR3. The germline V gene encodes CDR1 MDHEN and CDR2 SYDVKM. The CDR3, as DNA: TGTGCCACCCAGGCGGGACAGGGGTCCTACGAGCAGTACTTC. It yields the protein CATQAGQGSYEQYF.

This chain links TRBV6-5 with TRBJ2-5, with D unresolved. V was clipped by 0 bases and J by 0 bases, with 8 bases between them. Germline loops: CDR1 MNHEY, CDR2 SVGAGI. This CDR3 has 15 residues. CDR3 protein: CASSYSGRYQETQYF. The CDR3 DNA reads TGTGCCAGCAGTTACTCGGGCCGGTACCAAGAGACCCAGTACTTC.

This chain joins TRBV5-3 and TRBJ2-7; 7 bases fit TRBD2. Being an ORF, TRBV5-3 has a function that is uncertain. The CDR3 loop spans 15 amino acids. With 1 base clipped from V and 3 bases from J, the junction kept 7 bases outside the gene matches. Written as DNA, the CDR3 is TGTGCCAGAAGCTTGAGGGGAGGGATCATCTACGAGCAGTACTTC. As protein: CARSLRGGIIYEQYF.

The rearrangement links TRBV7-2 to TRBJ2-7; tentative D call: TRBD2 (6 bases). CDR1 and CDR2 from the germline V gene are SGHTA and FQGNSA. The CDR3 totals 16 residues. The V and J ends lost 1 base and 1 base respectively, with 14 bases between them. In nucleotides, the CDR3 is TGTGCCAGCAGCTTAGAGGGGCCTAGCGCATCCTACGAGCAGTACTTC. Protein product: CASSLEGPSASYEQYF.

The chain carries TRBV2 and TRBJ2-1; 9 positions match TRBD2. The CDR3 consists of 19 residues. J lost 1 base, V lost 3 bases, and 13 bases had no gene match. Germline V CDR1 and CDR2: SNHLY, FYNNEI. The CDR3 is CASSEGFGSGGLSYNEQFF. The CDR3 DNA sequence: TGTGCCAGCAGTGAGGGGTTTGGTAGCGGGGGACTTTCCTACAATGAGCAGTTCTTC.

V is TRBV15 and J is TRBJ2-7; TRBD2 agrees at 8 bases. The CDR3 spans 15 residues. Germline CDR1 LNHNV, CDR2 YYDKDF (reference sequence). Germline trimming cut 0 bases from V and 3 bases from J; bases unmatched to any gene: 4. The CDR3: CATSREASGLYEQYF. DNA of the CDR3: TGTGCCACCAGCAGAGAGGCTAGCGGGCTCTACGAGCAGTACTTC.

The J gene is TRBJ2-3, the V gene TRBV11-1; D is ambiguous. Germline V gene lookup returns CDR1 SGHAT and CDR2 FQDESV (reference sequence). The CDR3 spans 14 residues. Trimming stripped 3 bases from V and 2 bases from J, with 9 bases between. The CDR3 region has the DNA TGTGCCAGCAGCTTTACCCGGGTCACAGATACGCAGTATTTT. It is translated as CASSFTRVTDTQYF.

This clone was counted once. V is TRBV30 and J is TRBJ2-3; D call uncertain. The CDR3 is made up of 11 amino acids. Germline V gives CDR1 GTSNPN, CDR2 SVGIG (reference sequence). Trimming took off 5 bases at V and 0 bases at J, with 3 bases between the two ends. The CDR3 here is CAWSSTDTQYF. In DNA form, the CDR3 reads TGTGCCTGGTCGAGCACAGATACGCAGTATTTT.

The genes are TRBV4-2 and TRBJ2-7, with D possibly TRBD2 on 6 matching bases. This CDR3 comprises 14 residues. The germline V gene has CDR1 LGHNA and CDR2 YNFKEQ. Trimming left V 3 bases short and J 0 bases short, with 9 bases between. The CDR3 nucleotides are TGTGCCAGCAGCCACTTGCGGGACTCCTACGAGCAGTACTTC. It codes for CASSHLRDSYEQYF.

V usage is TRBV14 and J usage is TRBJ2-5; maybe TRBD2 (6 bases). Trimming left V 3 bases short and J 4 bases short, with 18 bases between. The CDR3 totals 16 residues. Germline V gene sequence: CDR1 SGHDN, CDR2 FVKESK. CDR3 amino acids: CASSHWGRPESETQYF. The CDR3 coding sequence is TGTGCCAGCAGCCACTGGGGGAGGCCCGAATCAGAGACCCAGTACTTC.

This chain joins TRBV6-5 and TRBJ2-7; D unclear. The germline gives CDR1 MNHEY, CDR2 SVGAGI. CDR3 length equals 13 residues. Trimming removed 7 bases from V and 1 base from J, with 11 bases in between. CDR3 loop: CASKTSRSYEQYF. CDR3 DNA sequence: TGTGCCAGCAAAACTTCCAGGTCCTACGAGCAGTACTTC.

V usage is TRBV28 and J usage is TRBJ2-3, with 9 bases fitting TRBD2. J was trimmed by 5 bases and V by 5 bases; bases with no gene match: 5. The CDR3 is made up of 14 amino acids. Germline loops: CDR1 MDHEN, CDR2 SYDVKM. In nucleotides, the CDR3 is TGTGCCAGCAGTACCCGACTAGCGGTAGATACGCAGTATTTT. It is translated as CASSTRLAVDTQYF. Combining the CDR3 with reference TRBV28 and TRBJ2-3 gives the whole variable domain DVKVTQSSRYLVKRTGEKVFLECVQDMDHENMFWYRQDPGLGLRLIYFSYDVKMKEKGDIPEGYSVSREKKERFSLILESASTNQTSMYLCASSTRLAVDTQYFGPGTRLTVL.

The chain is built from TRBV4-2 and TRBJ2-3, with D possibly being TRBD2 (5 bases). The CDR3 is 16 residues long. The V gene's germline CDR1 is LGHNA and CDR2 YNFKEQ. V lost 2 bases and J lost 2, with 14 bases in between. CDR3 sequence reads: CASSQRSDLDTDTQYF. CDR3 in DNA: TGTGCCAGCAGCCAAAGGTCGGACTTAGACACAGATACGCAGTATTTT.

The gene calls are TRBV11-2 and TRBJ2-5; 10 bases match TRBD2. V was clipped by 0 bases and J by 7 bases; unmatched bases: 5. Germline assignment: CDR1 SGHAT and CDR2 FQNNGV. There are 15 residues in the CDR3. In DNA form, the CDR3 reads TGTGCCAGCAGCTTAGAGACTAGCGGGTGGGGGACCCAGTACTTC. This sequence encodes CASSLETSGWGTQYF.

The rearrangement links TRBV6-6 to TRBJ2-1; 8 nucleotides line up with TRBD2. The CDR3 loop spans 15 amino acids. CDR1 and CDR2 from the germline V gene are MNHNY and SVGAGI (reference sequence). The junction had 10 bases not matched to a gene; V was cut back by 5 bases and J by 7 bases. DNA of the CDR3: TGTGCCAGCAGTCGCCTGAGAGCGGGAGAGAATGAGCAGTTCTTC. It yields the protein CASSRLRAGENEQFF.

This chain connects TRBV30 to TRBJ2-1, with D maybe TRBD1 (5 bases). Trimming removed 2 bases at V and 6 bases at J, with 8 bases between. Germline CDR1 is GTSNPN and CDR2 is SVGIG (reference sequence). The CDR3 runs to 12 residues. The CDR3 DNA follows: TGTGCCTGGAGTCCCCAGGGCAATGAGCAGTTCTTC. It translates to CAWSPQGNEQFF.